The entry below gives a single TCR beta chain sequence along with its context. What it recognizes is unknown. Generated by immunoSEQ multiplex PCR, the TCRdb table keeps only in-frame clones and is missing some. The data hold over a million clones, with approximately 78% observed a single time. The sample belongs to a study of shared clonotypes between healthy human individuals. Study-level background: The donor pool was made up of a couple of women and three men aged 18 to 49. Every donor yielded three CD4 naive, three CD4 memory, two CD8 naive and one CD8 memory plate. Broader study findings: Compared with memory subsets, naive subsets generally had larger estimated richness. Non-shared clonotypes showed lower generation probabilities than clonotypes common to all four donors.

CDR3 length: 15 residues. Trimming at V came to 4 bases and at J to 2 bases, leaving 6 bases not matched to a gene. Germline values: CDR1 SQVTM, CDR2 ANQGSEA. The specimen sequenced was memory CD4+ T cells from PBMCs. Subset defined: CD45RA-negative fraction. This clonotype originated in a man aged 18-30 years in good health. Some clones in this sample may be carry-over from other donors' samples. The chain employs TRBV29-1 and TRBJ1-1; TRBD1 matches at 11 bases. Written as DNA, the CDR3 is TGCAGCGTTGCCGGACAGGGGGCGGGAAACACTGAAGCTTTCTTT. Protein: CSVAGQGAGNTEAFF. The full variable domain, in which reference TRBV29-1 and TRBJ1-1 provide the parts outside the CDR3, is SAVISQKPSRDICQRGTSLTIQCQVDSQVTMMFWYRQQPGQSLTLIATANQGSEATYESGFVIDKFPISRPNLTFSTLTVSNMSPEDSSIYLCSVAGQGAGNTEAFFGQGTRLTVV.